Listed below are T cell receptor beta chains from one sample, sequenced in a study of T cell repertoires in cytomegalovirus infection. TCRdb processed the reads anew with MiXCR; each CDR3 protein has one entry. The profile shows approximately 550,000 distinct CDR3 sequences, more than 15% of them singletons. The sample consisted of CD8+ T cells from PBMCs. The receptors come from a human donor in good health (CMV status not recorded). Some clones in this sample may be carry-over from other donors' samples. CDR3s include the opening cysteine and the closing phenylalanine or tryptophan. Each record gives: J gene, D gene, V gene, clone size, CDR3 protein, CDR3 DNA. D genes are given only for firm matches. Only part of the rows carry a size: once, few, many, or a class if the clone is expanded.

J: TRBJ2-3; D: .; V: TRBV3-1; size: few; CDR3: CASSQGPGPPTDTQYF; DNA: TGTGCCAGCAGCCAAGGCCCGGGTCCCCCCACAGATACGCAGTATTTT
J: TRBJ1-1; D: .; V: TRBV7-8; size: many; CDR3: CASRILTDGQDNTEAFF; DNA: TGTGCCAGCCGAATATTAACGGATGGCCAAGATAACACTGAAGCTTTCTTT
J: TRBJ2-7; D: .; V: TRBV20-1; size: few; CDR3: CSARVGGAISYEQYF; DNA: TGCAGTGCTAGAGTAGGCGGGGCGATCTCCTACGAGCAGTACTTC
J: TRBJ1-5; D: .; V: TRBV7-2; size: many; CDR3: CASSSAPGHNQPQHF; DNA: TGTGCCAGCAGCTCCGCTCCGGGACACAATCAGCCCCAGCATTTT
J: TRBJ2-7; D: TRBD1; V: TRBV27; size: .; CDR3: CASRQGGLYEQYF; DNA: TGTGCCAGTCGACAGGGGGGACTCTACGAGCAGTACTTC
J: TRBJ1-2; D: .; V: TRBV6-1; size: few; CDR3: CASSPRTEEVGYTF; DNA: TGTGCCAGCAGTCCGAGGACGGAGGAGGTTGGCTACACCTTC
J: TRBJ2-2; D: .; V: TRBV7-8; size: many; CDR3: CASSLTRAGPNTGELFF; DNA: TGTGCCAGCAGCTTGACCCGGGCGGGGCCCAACACCGGGGAGCTGTTTTTT
J: TRBJ2-3; D: .; V: TRBV15; size: few; CDR3: CATSRDGGAVSTDTQYF; DNA: TGTGCCACCAGCAGAGACGGCGGAGCAGTGAGCACAGATACGCAGTATTTT
J: TRBJ2-1; D: .; V: TRBV5-4; size: few; CDR3: CASSWQGGEQFF; DNA: TGTGCCAGCAGCTGGCAGGGAGGTGAGCAGTTCTTC
J: TRBJ1-5; D: TRBD1; V: TRBV12-3/TRBV12-4; size: many; CDR3: CASSLLGTGSNQPQHF; DNA: TGTGCCAGCAGTCTTCTCGGGACAGGTAGCAATCAGCCCCAGCATTTT
J: TRBJ2-3; D: TRBD1; V: TRBV12-5; size: many; CDR3: CASGETGGPDTQYF; DNA: TGTGCTAGTGGAGAAACAGGGGGTCCAGATACGCAGTATTTT
J: TRBJ2-1; D: .; V: TRBV7-2; size: many; CDR3: CASSFQGYNEQFF; DNA: TGTGCCAGCAGCTTCCAGGGATACAATGAGCAGTTCTTC
J: TRBJ2-7; D: .; V: TRBV19; size: .; CDR3: CASSIGGGEQYF; DNA: TGTGCCAGTAGTATAGGGGGCGGCGAGCAGTACTTC
J: TRBJ1-2; D: .; V: TRBV7-6; size: many; CDR3: CAWGGGNGYTF; DNA: TGTGCCTGGGGGGGAGGTAATGGCTACACCTTC
J: TRBJ1-4; D: .; V: TRBV27; size: few; CDR3: CASSYSFRDPDNEKLFF; DNA: TGTGCCAGCAGTTATTCGTTCCGGGACCCCGATAATGAAAAACTGTTTTTT
J: TRBJ1-5; D: .; V: TRBV12-3/TRBV12-4; size: .; CDR3: CASSRTEDQPQHF; DNA: TGTGCCAGCAGCCGGACAGAAGATCAGCCCCAGCATTTT
J: TRBJ1-6; D: .; V: TRBV27; size: .; CDR3: CASTLQSNSPLHF; DNA: TGTGCCAGCACCTTACAGAGTAATTCACCCCTCCACTTT
J: TRBJ2-7; D: .; V: TRBV7-9; size: many; CDR3: CASSSVYEQYF; DNA: TGTGCCAGCAGCTCAGTCTACGAGCAGTACTTC
J: TRBJ2-7; D: TRBD2; V: TRBV4-1; size: .; CDR3: CASSHRTSGSYEQYF; DNA: TGCGCCAGCAGCCATCGGACTAGCGGTTCCTACGAGCAGTACTTC
J: TRBJ2-7; D: TRBD2; V: TRBV7-9; size: .; CDR3: CASSQRGTSGSMHEQYF; DNA: TGTGCCAGCAGCCAACGAGGGACTAGCGGGAGTATGCACGAGCAGTACTTC
J: TRBJ2-6; D: TRBD2; V: TRBV27; size: few; CDR3: CASSFLAGGPPGANVLTF; DNA: TGTGCCAGCAGTTTTCTAGCGGGAGGGCCTCCTGGGGCCAACGTCCTGACTTTC
J: TRBJ2-1; D: .; V: TRBV3-1; size: few; CDR3: CASSQVGGLTYNEQFF; DNA: TGTGCCAGCAGCCAAGTGGGGGGGCTCACCTACAATGAGCAGTTCTTC
J: TRBJ2-3; D: TRBD1; V: TRBV5-1; size: .; CDR3: CASSLPNRGPYTDTQYF; DNA: TGCGCCAGCAGCTTACCCAACAGGGGGCCCTACACAGATACGCAGTATTTT
J: TRBJ2-2; D: TRBD2; V: TRBV6-4; size: few; CDR3: CASSESGSSYTGELFF; DNA: TGTGCCAGCAGTGAAAGCGGGAGTAGTTACACCGGGGAGCTGTTTTTT
J: TRBJ1-1; D: .; V: TRBV4-2; size: many; CDR3: CASSQEYDPEAFF; DNA: TGTGCCAGCAGCCAAGAATACGACCCCGAAGCTTTCTTT
J: TRBJ2-5; D: .; V: TRBV27; size: many; CDR3: CASSLLGSGETQYF; DNA: TGTGCCAGCAGTTTATTAGGGTCGGGGGAGACCCAGTACTTC
J: TRBJ2-1; D: .; V: TRBV29-1; size: few; CDR3: CSVEEGGTEQFF; DNA: TGCAGCGTTGAAGAGGGCGGGACTGAGCAGTTCTTC
J: TRBJ1-5; D: .; V: TRBV7-2; size: many; CDR3: CASSFRDGGNQPQHF; DNA: TGTGCCAGCAGCTTCCGGGACGGAGGGAATCAGCCCCAGCATTTT
J: TRBJ2-2; D: .; V: TRBV10-3; size: few; CDR3: CAIMGDRGELFF; DNA: TGTGCCATCATGGGGGATAGGGGGGAGCTGTTTTTT
J: TRBJ2-7; D: TRBD2; V: TRBV9; size: .; CDR3: CASSDSTGLACEQYF; DNA: TGTGCCAGCAGCGACTCCACGGGACTAGCCTGCGAGCAGTACTTC
J: TRBJ1-1; D: TRBD1; V: TRBV12-3/TRBV12-4; size: .; CDR3: CASSAVDRRNAEAFF; DNA: TGTGCCAGCAGCGCCGTGGACAGGAGGAACGCTGAAGCTTTCTTT